What follows is one T cell receptor (beta chain) and its context. No antigen is known for it. PCR was performed a second time for about 6 to 12 cycles using a sample-barcoded 5' primer and a J-beta primer mix. Each of the cDNA molecules was tagged by a template-switch adaptor with 12 random nucleotides. TCRdb called the 5' RACE reads again in MiXCR, with one record for every CDR3 protein. The sample records 500,000 to 550,000 distinct CDR3 sequences, approximately 25% being singletons. This entry is derived from a study of blood T cells in healthy people across ages. CDR3 length: 17 residues. Trimming took 4 bases from V and 2 from J; bases not matched to a gene: 11. Germline V gives CDR1 DFQATT, CDR2 SNEGSKA (reference sequence). Whole-study findings and limits: It was the long-lived donors that had more naive CD4+ cells and higher diversity than aged donors.

Extraction of total RNA produced a minimum of 5 micrograms from each sample. In addition, the sample was reused for a study of T cells of mothers and their children. That study adds: Donation came from three healthy Caucasian mothers together with their six children.

The TCR was taken from a boy younger than 18 in good health. The source material was blood. The rearrangement links TRBV20-1 to TRBJ2-3, with 11 bases fitting TRBD1. In nucleotides, the CDR3 is TGCAGTGCTAAAGGACAGGGGGCAAGCTCCCCCACAGATACGCAGTATTTT. Its translation is CSAKGQGASSPTDTQYF.